Presented here are 30 T cell receptor beta chains from one specimen sequenced in a study of blood T cell repertoires in COVID-19. The repertoire was sequenced with immunoSEQ multiplex PCR; TCRdb's copy has only in-frame clones and lacks some. The sample shows 220,000 or so clones, about 90% of them seen only once. Material: peripheral blood. The receptors come from a man in his sixties with COVID-19, enrolled during active disease.

This clone appeared a few times. The chain links TRBV19 to TRBJ1-4, with 11 bases that match TRBD1. The CDR3 contains 18 residues. Looked up from germline, CDR1 is LNHDA and CDR2 is SQIVND (reference sequence). The junction had 15 bases not matched to a gene; V was cut back by 5 bases and J by 7 bases. CDR3 region: CASSWDSPGQGVLEKLFF. The CDR3 coding sequence is TGTGCCAGTAGTTGGGACTCCCCGGGACAGGGGGTCCTTGAAAAACTGTTTTTT.

V is TRBV12-3 or TRBV12-4 and J is TRBJ2-7; maybe TRBD1 (6 bases). V lost 5 bases, J lost 0 bases, and 8 bases lay in between. CDR3 length: 13 amino acids. CDR3 nucleotide sequence: TGTGCCAGCAGTACAGGGAGCTCCTACGAGCAGTACTTC. It translates to CASSTGSSYEQYF.

In the case of this clone: Other nucleotide sequences from this sample produce the same CDR3. This chain connects TRBV5-1 to TRBJ2-1, with TRBD1 identical over 11 bases. Losses at the gene ends were 4 bases for V and 7 bases for J; bases not matched to a gene: 4. The CDR3 length is 14 residues. Germline CDR1 is SGHRS and CDR2 is YFSETQ. In DNA form, the CDR3 reads TGCGCCAGCAGCCCGGGACAGGGGGGGAATGAGCAGTTCTTC. This translates into CASSPGQGGNEQFF.

The gene calls are TRBV10-3 and TRBJ2-3, with TRBD2 identical over 7 bases. The CDR3 sequence is 16 residues long. From germline, CDR1 is ENHRY and CDR2 SYGVKD. V was clipped by 5 bases and J by 4 bases; unmatched bases: 12. The CDR3 region is CAISLALGGISDTQYF. The CDR3 DNA is TGTGCCATCAGTTTAGCCCTGGGAGGGATATCAGATACGCAGTATTTT.

This chain links TRBV27 with TRBJ2-1, with TRBD1 as a possible D gene (7 bases). V was clipped by 3 bases and J by 2 bases, with 17 bases between them. The CDR3 spans 17 residues. Germline V gives CDR1 MNHEY, CDR2 SMNVEV (reference sequence). The DNA of the CDR3 is TGTGCCAGCAGTTTCCGCGTCCAGGGGGGAACCTACAATGAGCAGTTCTTC. Protein: CASSFRVQGGTYNEQFF.

The chain carries TRBV3-1 (or the pseudogene TRBV3-2) and TRBJ1-6; 10 nucleotides line up with TRBD1. The CDR3 totals 17 residues. The germline CDR1 and CDR2 sequences are LGHDT and YNNKEL (reference sequence). J lost 9 bases, V lost 2 bases, and 10 bases had no gene match. Here the CDR3 reads CASSQPGQGGISSPLHF. The CDR3 DNA follows: TGTGCCAGCAGCCAACCCGGACAGGGGGGTATTTCTTCACCCCTCCACTTT.

The V gene is TRBV27, the J gene TRBJ2-1; no clear D. The CDR3 extends over 13 amino acids. The germline gives CDR1 MNHEY, CDR2 SMNVEV (reference sequence). Trimming left V 1 base short and J 5 bases short, with 6 bases between. Here the CDR3 DNA reads TGTGCCAGCAGTTTATATAACAACAATGAGCAGTTCTTC. This sequence encodes CASSLYNNNEQFF.

The chain couples TRBV7-2 to TRBJ1-5; D call uncertain. V lost 0 bases and J lost 10, with 10 bases in between. The CDR3 sequence is 13 residues long. Germline-derived CDR1 and CDR2 are SGHTA and FQGNSA. The CDR3 spells CASSLAGSEPQHF. The DNA for the CDR3 is TGTGCCAGCAGCTTAGCCGGGTCTGAACCCCAGCATTTT.

The chain recombines TRBV27 with TRBJ1-4, with 9 bases lining up with TRBD1. With 4 bases clipped from V and 6 bases from J, the junction kept 3 bases outside the gene matches. Germline V lookup: CDR1 MNHEY, CDR2 SMNVEV (reference sequence). The CDR3 is made up of 14 amino acids. CDR3 DNA: TGTGCCAGCAGTTCGGACAGGGGTGATGAAAAACTGTTTTTT. Translating it yields CASSSDRGDEKLFF.

This chain uses TRBV9 with TRBJ2-1; tentatively, D is TRBD2 (5 bases). V dropped 0 bases and J dropped 6 bases, with 13 bases sitting between them. The CDR3 covers 15 residues. Germline values: CDR1 SGDLS, CDR2 YYNGEE. The CDR3 bases are TGTGCCAGCAGCGTAGGGAGCTCGGGGTCCAATGAGCAGTTCTTC. Translation: CASSVGSSGSNEQFF. The full variable domain, in which reference TRBV9 and TRBJ2-1 provide the parts outside the CDR3, is DSGVTQTPKHLITATGQRVTLRCSPRSGDLSVYWYQQSLDQGLQFLIQYYNGEERAKGNILERFSAQQFPDLHSELNLSSLELGDSALYFCASSVGSSGSNEQFFGPGTRLTVL.

This sequence joins TRBV5-1 and TRBJ1-3, with a weak D call TRBD1 (6 bases). Germline V lookup: CDR1 SGHRS, CDR2 YFSETQ. This CDR3 is 14 amino acids long. Trimming shortened V by 3 bases and J by 4 bases, and 11 bases separated the two germline ends. The CDR3 region is CASSSQGGGNTIYF. CDR3 nucleotides: TGCGCCAGCAGCTCACAGGGAGGGGGAAACACCATATATTTT.

V gene TRBV6-5 combines with J gene TRBJ1-2; D not certain. The V end was cut by 2 bases, the J end by 6 bases, with 10 bases between. Germline V gene data show CDR1 as MNHEY and CDR2 as SVGAGI. The CDR3 has 13 residues. The CDR3 nucleotides read TGTGCCAGCAGTTACGTCCGGTCGGATGGCTACACCTTC. Protein sequence: CASSYVRSDGYTF.

Note on this clone: One end of the junction fails to match germline, which may point to a read error. This rearrangement joins TRBV7-7 to TRBJ1-2, with 7 bases identical to TRBD1. The CDR3 length is 18 residues. Germline V gives CDR1 SSHAT, CDR2 FNYEAQ (reference sequence). In nucleotides, the CDR3 is TGTGCTAGCAGCCCGGACTTGACAGGGACAAATTCTAACTATGGCTACACCTTC. Translated, it gives CASSPDLTGTNSNYGYTF. The entire variable domain, with the rest obtained from reference TRBV7-7 and TRBJ1-2, is as follows: GAGVSQSPRYKVTKRGQDVTLRCDPISSHATLYWYQQALGQGPEFLTYFNYEAQPDKSGLPSDRFSAERPEGSISTLTIQRTEQRDSAMYRCASSPDLTGTNSNYGYTFGSGTRLTVV.

V gene TRBV19 combines with J gene TRBJ1-3; a weak D match, TRBD1 (6 bases). This CDR3 has 15 amino acids. Looked up from germline, CDR1 is LNHDA and CDR2 is SQIVND (reference sequence). V lost 3 bases and J 2 bases, leaving 11 bases between the germline ends. The CDR3, as DNA: TGTGCCAGTAGTATCCTCACAGGGACTGGAAACACCATATATTTT. Translation gives CASSILTGTGNTIYF.

The chain is built from TRBV19 and TRBJ1-5; a weak D match, TRBD1 (6 bases). In germline, CDR1 is LNHDA, CDR2 SQIVND (reference sequence). V was clipped by 8 bases and J by 0 bases, with 11 bases between them. The CDR3 is 14 amino acids. The CDR3 here is CASATGISNQPQHF. The DNA for the CDR3 is TGTGCCAGTGCTACAGGGATTAGCAATCAGCCCCAGCATTTT.

The rearrangement joins TRBV7-9 to TRBJ1-6; no reliable D call. CDR3 size: 11 residues. Germline V gene lookup returns CDR1 SEHNR and CDR2 FQNEAQ (reference sequence). Trimming pared 5 bases from V and 12 bases from J, leaving 8 bases between. The CDR3 loop reads CASSHGEPLHF. The CDR3 bases are TGTGCCAGCAGCCACGGTGAACCCCTCCACTTT.

The chain couples TRBV4-2 to TRBJ1-5, with D unclear. The CDR3 spans 16 residues. The germline V gene has CDR1 LGHNA and CDR2 YNFKEQ. Trimming took 1 base from V and 0 from J, leaving 10 bases between them. The CDR3 DNA reads TGTGCCAGCAGCCAAGGCGGCCGAAATAGCAATCAGCCCCAGCATTTT. Protein: CASSQGGRNSNQPQHF.

This sequence joins TRBV4-3 and TRBJ1-2, with 7 positions matching TRBD1. The CDR3 is 13 residues long. Germline CDR1 is LGHNA and CDR2 is YSLEER. Trimming removed 3 bases from V and 7 bases from J; junction bases left unmatched: 5. The CDR3 DNA reads as TGCGCCAGCAGCCATCGGGACAGTTCTGGCTACACCTTC. This gives the protein CASSHRDSSGYTF.

V is TRBV9 and J is TRBJ1-5; tentatively, D is TRBD1 (6 bases). V shed 7 bases and J shed 0 bases, with 11 bases lying between them. The CDR3 length is 14 residues. Germline V lookup: CDR1 SGDLS, CDR2 YYNGEE. The CDR3 coding sequence is TGTGCCAGCGCTACAGGGCTTAGCAATCAGCCCCAGCATTTT. This translates into CASATGLSNQPQHF.

The chain is built from TRBV7-9 and TRBJ2-7, with a tentative D call TRBD1 (5 bases). Germline lookup yields CDR1 SEHNR and CDR2 FQNEAQ (reference sequence). V lost 0 bases and J lost 8, with 14 bases in between. CDR3 size: 14 residues. In nucleotides, the CDR3 is TGTGCCAGCAGCTTAGCCCCTATGACAGAAAAGCAGTACTTC. The encoded protein is CASSLAPMTEKQYF.

The chain employs TRBV19 and TRBJ1-2, with D unresolved. Trimming cost V 3 bases and J 4 bases, with 12 bases left between them. This CDR3 is built from 14 residues. Germline V lookup: CDR1 LNHDA, CDR2 SQIVND (reference sequence). The CDR3 protein is CASSIAGSSYGYTF. CDR3 sequence (DNA): TGTGCCAGTAGTATCGCGGGGAGTAGCTATGGCTACACCTTC.

V and J are TRBV6-1 and TRBJ2-7, with D tentatively TRBD2 (5 bases). The germline gives CDR1 MNHNS, CDR2 SASEGT. V lost 1 base and J lost 2, with 15 bases in between. CDR3 length equals 16 residues. CDR3 DNA sequence: TGTGCCAGCAGTGAAGAATCGGGGAGAGGGACCTACGAGCAGTACTTC. Translating it yields CASSEESGRGTYEQYF.

The V gene is TRBV5-4, the J gene TRBJ1-2; TRBD1 agrees at 9 bases. V was clipped by 4 bases and J by 5 bases; unmatched bases: 6. Germline V gives CDR1 SGHNT, CDR2 YYREEE (reference sequence). This CDR3 is built from 14 residues. The CDR3 nucleotides are TGTGCCAGCAGCCTGCAGGGACAGGGATATGGCTACACCTTC. Translated, it gives CASSLQGQGYGYTF.

The J gene is TRBJ1-1, the V gene TRBV29-1; a weak D match, TRBD1 (6 bases). This CDR3 region has 12 residues. CDR1 and CDR2 from the germline V gene are SQVTM and ANQGSEA. Trimming left V 6 bases short and J 4 bases short, with 12 bases between. Written as DNA, the CDR3 is TGCAGCGTGGTTCAGGGGACCACTGAAGCTTTCTTT. This encodes CSVVQGTTEAFF.

This clone occurred once. The chain carries TRBV6-2 or TRBV6-3 and TRBJ2-3, with D tentatively TRBD2 (6 bases). This CDR3 is built from 17 residues. Deletions cut 7 bases from V and 1 base from J, with 21 bases between. Germline CDR1 and CDR2: MNHEY and SVGEGT. This CDR3 reads CASTPVGGWGGTDTQYF. DNA of the CDR3: TGTGCCAGCACCCCTGTGGGGGGTTGGGGAGGCACAGATACGCAGTATTTT.

This clone was counted between two and nine times. This sequence joins TRBV27 and TRBJ2-7; a possible D gene is TRBD1 (5 bases). Trimming removed 5 bases from V and 4 bases from J, with 12 bases in between. CDR1 is MNHEY, CDR2 SMNVEV, per germline (reference sequence). This CDR3 is built from 13 residues. Here the CDR3 DNA reads TGTGCCAGCAGTAGGGGCGGTCCATACGAGCAGTACTTC. Translated, it gives CASSRGGPYEQYF.

V usage is TRBV19 and J usage is TRBJ1-1; no definite D call. Deletions cut 2 bases from V and 4 bases from J, with 8 bases between. This CDR3 region has 13 residues. Germline values: CDR1 LNHDA, CDR2 SQIVND (reference sequence). CDR3 sequence reads: CASSILGLTEAFF. CDR3 coding DNA: TGTGCCAGTAGTATACTCGGACTCACTGAAGCTTTCTTT.

For this clone: The sample contains more than one DNA sequence encoding this CDR3. CDR3 in amino acids: CASSPTGLGNTIYF. The CDR3, as DNA: TGTGCCAGCAGTCCCACAGGGCTAGGAAACACCATATATTTT. The chain recombines TRBV2 with TRBJ1-3; D perhaps matches TRBD1 (6 bases). With 5 bases removed from V and 4 bases from J, the gap between germline ends came to 12 bases. Germline V gene data show CDR1 as SNHLY and CDR2 as FYNNEI. This CDR3 spans 14 amino acids.

This chain joins TRBV30 and TRBJ1-6, with 9 bases matching TRBD1. The CDR3 runs 21 residues. Germline assignment: CDR1 GTSNPN and CDR2 SVGIG (reference sequence). Germline trimming cut 0 bases from V and 1 base from J; bases unmatched to any gene: 16. The CDR3 protein is CAWSVLFRDRVTRSYNSPLHF. CDR3 nucleotide sequence: TGTGCCTGGAGTGTACTCTTTAGGGACAGGGTCACAAGGTCCTATAATTCACCCCTCCACTTT. The entire variable domain, with the rest obtained from reference TRBV30 and TRBJ1-6, is as follows: SQTIHQWPATLVQPVGSPLSLECTVEGTSNPNLYWYRQAAGRGLQLLFYSVGIGQISSEVPQNLSASRPQDRQFILSSKKLLLSDSGFYLCAWSVLFRDRVTRSYNSPLHFGNGTRLTVT.

This clone occurred once. This sequence joins TRBV11-1 and TRBJ1-2; 8 nucleotides match TRBD1. Germline CDR1 is SGHAT and CDR2 is FQDESV (reference sequence). J gave up 4 bases and V 4 bases, and 8 bases lay outside the gene matches. The CDR3 length is 15 residues. The CDR3 DNA reads TGTGCCAGCAGCTCTAGACAGGGGATCGGCTATGGCTACACCTTC. It translates to CASSSRQGIGYGYTF.